This T cell receptor (beta chain) was captured by sequencing in a study of T cell repertoires in cytomegalovirus infection. Germline V gene sequence: CDR1 MGHRA, CDR2 YSYEKL. The CDR3 runs 14 residues. V lost 0 bases to trimming and J lost 7 bases, with 12 bases between them. This clonotype was seen more than once but under ten times. TCRdb fed the reads into MiXCR, producing one record per CDR3 protein. The data show about 450,000 distinct CDR3 sequences, roughly 30% seen once. The chain employs TRBV4-1 and TRBJ1-1, with D unresolved. The clonotype originates from a human donor in good health (CMV status not recorded). Some clones in this sample may be carry-over from other donors' samples. Specimen: PBMCs. CDR3 sequence (DNA): TGCGCCAGCAGCCAAGAGTCGGGAACCTATGAAGCTTTCTTT. Protein: CASSQESGTYEAFF.